What follows describes a single T cell receptor (beta chain). This entry is derived from a study of blood T cell repertoires in COVID-19. The overall study: COVID-19 samples from acute and convalescent phases originated in the United States, Italy and Spain. T cells, B-cell-depleted T cells, or PBMCs supplied cDNA or gDNA.

V gave up 2 bases and J gave up 3 bases, with 17 bases separating them. In germline, CDR1 is SGHRS, CDR2 YFSETQ. The CDR3 is 16 amino acids. As originally analysed: Amplifying reference gene primers gave estimates of nucleated cell counts. Profiling relied on immunoSEQ multiplex PCR, and the TCRdb table lists in-frame clones only, not all of them. V and J calls plus clone size are reproduced from that table; the DNA served to infer D and trimming. The table includes roughly 170,000 clones, around 89% detected once. V usage is TRBV5-1 and J usage is TRBJ1-2; D not certain. This TCR came from a man in his sixties with acute or convalescent COVID-19. The sequencing sample was made of peripheral blood. This CDR3 reads CASSLMPTARDYGYTF. The DNA for the CDR3 is TGCGCCAGCAGCTTAATGCCCACGGCTCGGGACTATGGCTACACCTTC.